This T cell receptor beta chain was recorded in a study of T cells in Graves' hyperthyroidism and ophthalmopathy. Fresh peripheral blood, approximately 9.6 ml, yielded the PBMCs. Regarding this clonotype: What it recognizes is unknown.

Study results and limitations: Appearing also in blood were most of the thyroid clonotypes expanded above 0.001.

This CDR3 has 15 residues. CDR1 and CDR2 from the germline V gene are MNHNS and SASEGT. Trimming stripped 6 bases from V and 0 bases from J, with 14 bases between. TCR beta CDR3 sequences were amplified from RNA transcripts. The HTBI set primed first-round TCR CDR3 RT-PCR. TCRdb reprocessed the multiplex PCR reads with MiXCR, giving one entry per CDR3 protein. Altogether hundreds of thousands of distinct CDR3 sequences are present, about 14% being singletons, with the ten largest covering about an eighth. The receptor was derived from a woman between 50 and 59 years old with Graves' ophthalmopathy. The chain links TRBV6-1 to TRBJ2-5, with D possibly being TRBD2 (6 bases). The source material was blood. The CDR3 DNA sequence: TGTGCCAGCAGCGTCTCGTGGGACTACCAAGAGACCCAGTACTTC. As protein: CASSVSWDYQETQYF.